This T cell receptor (beta chain) was identified in a study of CD8+ T cells in alopecia areata. Whole-study findings and limits: Lesional tissue from the scalp (especially in alopecia totalis/universalis) showed higher clonality than normal scalp. Because of a solitary nonresponder, the connection of baseline CD8+ expansion to response stays uncertain. Sequencing of scalp tissue also captures the resident alphabeta T cells of normal skin.

Treatment defined: oral pan-JAK inhibitor, 5-10 mg twice daily. Regarding this clone: What it binds is not known.

RNA was isolated and reverse transcribed to cDNA, the sequencing template. TCRdb keeps only in-frame clones here, not all; method: immunoSEQ multiplex PCR. The table has nearly 200,000 clones, roughly 50% seen once. This CDR3 contains 14 residues. V dropped 2 bases and J dropped 9 bases, with 14 bases sitting between them. In germline, CDR1 is SGHDN, CDR2 FVKESK. The receptor comes from a human donor with alopecia areata. This specimen consisted of CD4+ T cells sorted from blood, obtained at week 24, from a patient treated with tofacitinib. The genes are TRBV14 and TRBJ2-1; D is ambiguous. The CDR3 loop reads CASSQIRGTGEQFF. CDR3 sequence (DNA): TGTGCCAGCAGCCAAATCCGTGGAACTGGTGAGCAGTTCTTC.